This T cell receptor (beta chain) comes out of a study of blood T cell repertoires in COVID-19. At the level of the study: The United States, Italy and Spain supplied acute and convalescent COVID-19 samples. In each case, the material was cDNA or gDNA derived from T cells, B-cell-depleted T cells, or PBMCs.

Original data processing: Amplification of reference gene primers was used by the study to estimate nucleated cell counts. Data came from immunoSEQ multiplex PCR; TCRdb stores just in-frame clones and leaves some out. V and J calls and clone size follow that table, whereas D and trimming were derived from the DNA. The repertoire consists of roughly 120,000 clones, with approximately 84% occurring once and the leading ten covering over 6%. Germline V lookup: CDR1 MNHNS, CDR2 SASEGT. The CDR3 sequence is 18 residues long. Trimming at V came to 0 bases and at J to 6 bases, leaving 6 bases not matched to a gene.

The material sequenced was peripheral blood. The chain links TRBV6-1 to TRBJ2-3, with 16 bases matching TRBD2. The TCR sequence derives from a man in his 70s with active or convalescent COVID-19. CDR3 loop: CASSEAGTSGGARDTQYF. Written as DNA, the CDR3 is TGTGCCAGCAGTGAAGCGGGGACTAGCGGGGGGGCCCGGGATACGCAGTATTTT.